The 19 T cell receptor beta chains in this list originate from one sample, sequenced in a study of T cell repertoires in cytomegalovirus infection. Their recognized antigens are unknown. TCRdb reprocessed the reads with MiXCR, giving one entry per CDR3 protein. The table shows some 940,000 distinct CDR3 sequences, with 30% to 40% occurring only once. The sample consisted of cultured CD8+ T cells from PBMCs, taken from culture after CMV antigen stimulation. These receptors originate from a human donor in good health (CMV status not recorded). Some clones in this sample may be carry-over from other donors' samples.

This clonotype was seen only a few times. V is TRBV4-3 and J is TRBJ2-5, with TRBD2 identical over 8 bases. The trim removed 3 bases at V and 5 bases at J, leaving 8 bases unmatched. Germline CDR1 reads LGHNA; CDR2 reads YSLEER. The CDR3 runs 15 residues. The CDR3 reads CASSQFTSGGETQYF. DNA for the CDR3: TGCGCCAGCAGCCAGTTCACTAGCGGAGGGGAGACCCAGTACTTC.

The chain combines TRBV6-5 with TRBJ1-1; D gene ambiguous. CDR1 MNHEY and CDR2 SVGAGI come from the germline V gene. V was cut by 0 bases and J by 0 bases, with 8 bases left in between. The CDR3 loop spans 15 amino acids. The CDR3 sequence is CASSYSRNLNTEAFF. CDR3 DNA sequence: TGTGCCAGCAGTTACTCTAGGAACTTGAACACTGAAGCTTTCTTT.

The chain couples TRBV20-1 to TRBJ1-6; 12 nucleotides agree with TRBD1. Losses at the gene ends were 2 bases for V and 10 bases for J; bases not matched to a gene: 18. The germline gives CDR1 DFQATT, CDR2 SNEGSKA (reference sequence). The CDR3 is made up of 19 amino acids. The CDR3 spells CSARREGQGALRGKSPLHF. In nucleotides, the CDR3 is TGCAGTGCTAGACGAGAGGGACAGGGGGCGCTTCGGGGGAAATCACCCCTCCACTTT.

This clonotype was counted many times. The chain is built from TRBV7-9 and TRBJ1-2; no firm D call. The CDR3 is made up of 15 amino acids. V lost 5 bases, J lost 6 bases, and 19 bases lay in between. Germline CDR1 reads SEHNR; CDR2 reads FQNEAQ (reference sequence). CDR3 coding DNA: TGTGCCAGCAGCCTGTTCTTCTCCGGAGAGGATGGCTACACCTTC. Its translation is CASSLFFSGEDGYTF.

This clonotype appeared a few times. The CDR3 loop is CASSHRDRGFGEQFF. CDR3 DNA: TGTGCCAGCAGCCACCGGGACAGGGGGTTCGGTGAGCAGTTCTTC. V and J are TRBV14 and TRBJ2-1, with 11 nucleotides matching TRBD1. J gave up 9 bases and V 3 bases, and 7 bases lay outside the gene matches. CDR3 length: 15 residues. Per the germline V gene, CDR1 is SGHDN and CDR2 is FVKESK.

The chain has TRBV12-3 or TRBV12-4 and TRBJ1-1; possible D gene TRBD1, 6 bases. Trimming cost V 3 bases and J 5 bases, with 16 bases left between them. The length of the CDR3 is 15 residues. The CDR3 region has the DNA TGTGCCAGCAGTTTGTCCCCACAGGGTTTGACTGAAGCTTTCTTT. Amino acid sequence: CASSLSPQGLTEAFF.

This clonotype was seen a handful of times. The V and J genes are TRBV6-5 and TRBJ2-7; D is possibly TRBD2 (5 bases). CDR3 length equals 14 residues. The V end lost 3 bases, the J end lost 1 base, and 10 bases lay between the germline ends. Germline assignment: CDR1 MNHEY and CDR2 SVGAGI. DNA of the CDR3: TGTGCCAGCAGTTATGGTCCGGGGTCCTACGAGCAGTACTTC. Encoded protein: CASSYGPGSYEQYF.

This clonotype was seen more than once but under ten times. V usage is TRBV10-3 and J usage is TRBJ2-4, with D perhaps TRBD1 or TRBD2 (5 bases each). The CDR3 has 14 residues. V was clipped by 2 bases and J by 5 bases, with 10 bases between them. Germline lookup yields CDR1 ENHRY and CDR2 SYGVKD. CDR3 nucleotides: TGTGCCATCAGTGAGGGGGACCGCGAAAACATTCAGTACTTC. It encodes CAISEGDRENIQYF.

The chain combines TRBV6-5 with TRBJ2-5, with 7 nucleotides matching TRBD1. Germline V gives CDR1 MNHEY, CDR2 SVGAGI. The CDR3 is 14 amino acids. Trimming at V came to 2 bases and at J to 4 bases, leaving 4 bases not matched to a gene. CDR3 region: CASSYTGALETQYF. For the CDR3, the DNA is TGTGCCAGCAGTTACACAGGGGCGTTAGAGACCCAGTACTTC.

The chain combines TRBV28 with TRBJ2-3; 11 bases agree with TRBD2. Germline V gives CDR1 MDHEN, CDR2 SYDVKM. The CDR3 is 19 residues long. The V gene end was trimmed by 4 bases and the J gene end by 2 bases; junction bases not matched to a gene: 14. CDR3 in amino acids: CASSYPPRLAGPITDTQYF. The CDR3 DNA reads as TGTGCCAGCAGTTATCCTCCCCGACTAGCGGGGCCAATCACAGATACGCAGTATTTT.

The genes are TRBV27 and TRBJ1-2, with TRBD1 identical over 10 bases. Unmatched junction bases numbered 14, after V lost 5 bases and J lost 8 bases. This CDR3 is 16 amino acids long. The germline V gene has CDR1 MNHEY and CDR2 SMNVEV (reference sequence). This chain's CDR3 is CASSIVGQGPRGGYTF. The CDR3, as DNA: TGTGCCAGCAGTATAGTGGGACAGGGGCCCCGTGGAGGCTACACCTTC.

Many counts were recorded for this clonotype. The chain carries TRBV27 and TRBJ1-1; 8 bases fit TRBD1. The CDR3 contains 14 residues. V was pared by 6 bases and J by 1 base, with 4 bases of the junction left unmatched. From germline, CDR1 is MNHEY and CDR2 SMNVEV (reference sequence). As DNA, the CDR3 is TGTGCCAGCAGCTTAGACAGGGGGAACACTGAAGCTTTCTTT. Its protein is CASSLDRGNTEAFF.

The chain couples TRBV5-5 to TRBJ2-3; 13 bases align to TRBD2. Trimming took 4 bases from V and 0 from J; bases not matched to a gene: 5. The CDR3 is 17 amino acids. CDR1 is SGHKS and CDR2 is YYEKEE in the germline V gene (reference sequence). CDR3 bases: TGTGCCAGCAGCACAGGGACTAGCGGGGCTAGCACAGATACGCAGTATTTT. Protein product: CASSTGTSGASTDTQYF.

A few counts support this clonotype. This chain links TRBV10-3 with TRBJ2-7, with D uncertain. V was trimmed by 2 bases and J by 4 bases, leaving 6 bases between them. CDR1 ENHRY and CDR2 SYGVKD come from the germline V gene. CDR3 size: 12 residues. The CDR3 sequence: CAISETTYEQYV. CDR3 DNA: TGTGCCATCAGTGAGACAACTTACGAGCAGTACGTC.

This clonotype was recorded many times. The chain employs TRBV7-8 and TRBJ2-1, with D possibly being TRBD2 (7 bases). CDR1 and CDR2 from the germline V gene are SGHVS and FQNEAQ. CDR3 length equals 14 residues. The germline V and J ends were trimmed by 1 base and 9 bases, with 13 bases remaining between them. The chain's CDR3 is CASSLVVGGREQFF. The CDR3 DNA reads TGTGCCAGCAGCTTAGTTGTCGGGGGGCGTGAGCAGTTCTTC.

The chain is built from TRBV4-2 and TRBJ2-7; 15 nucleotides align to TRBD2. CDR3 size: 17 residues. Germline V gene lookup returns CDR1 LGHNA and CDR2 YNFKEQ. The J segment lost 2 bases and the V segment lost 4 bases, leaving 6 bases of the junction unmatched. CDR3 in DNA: TGTGCCAGCAGCCTTGGACTAGCGGGGGGGCCTGCCTACGAGCAGTACTTC. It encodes CASSLGLAGGPAYEQYF.

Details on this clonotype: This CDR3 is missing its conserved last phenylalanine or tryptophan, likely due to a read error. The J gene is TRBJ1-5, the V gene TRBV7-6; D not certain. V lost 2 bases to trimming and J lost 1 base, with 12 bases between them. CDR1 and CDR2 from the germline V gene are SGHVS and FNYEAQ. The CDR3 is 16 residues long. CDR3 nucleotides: TGTGCCAGCAGCTTATTGTCCGGAGAAAGCAATCAGCCCCAGCATATT. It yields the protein CASSLLSGESNQPQHI.

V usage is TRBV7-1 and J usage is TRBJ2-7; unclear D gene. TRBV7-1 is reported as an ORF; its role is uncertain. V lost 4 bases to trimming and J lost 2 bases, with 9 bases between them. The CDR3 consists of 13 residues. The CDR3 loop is CASSLDATYEQYF. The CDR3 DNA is TGTGCCAGCAGCTTGGACGCGACCTACGAGCAGTACTTC.

The chain's CDR3 is CAIRTYRQGNTEAFF. The CDR3 nucleotides are TGTGCCATCAGAACGTATAGACAGGGGAATACTGAAGCTTTCTTT. The chain recombines TRBV10-3 with TRBJ1-1, with 8 bases matching TRBD1. J was trimmed by 5 bases and V by 6 bases; bases with no gene match: 11. Per the germline V gene, CDR1 is ENHRY and CDR2 is SYGVKD. The CDR3 consists of 15 residues.